These T cell receptor beta chains were read from a single sample in a study of blood T cells in healthy people across ages. TCRdb reanalysed the 5' RACE reads using MiXCR and keeps one entry per CDR3 protein. The sample has around 990,000 distinct CDR3 sequences; 35% to 45% are singletons. Sequences were obtained from blood. The receptors originated from a man between 18 and 35 years old in good health. Each CDR3 is given with its conserved first and last residue. The D gene is left open where the match is weak. Expanded clones are given a class, and other clones once, few, many or no size at all.

v_call: TRBV10-3; d_call: NA; j_call: TRBJ1-3; clone_size: NA; cdr3_length: 15; cdr3_nt: TGTGCCATCAGTGAGGAGGGCAGCTCTGGAAACACCATATATTTT; cdr3_aa: CAISEEGSSGNTIYF
v_call: TRBV20-1; d_call: TRBD1; j_call: TRBJ1-5; clone_size: NA; cdr3_length: 12; cdr3_nt: TGCAGCTTCCAGACAGGGGGACAGCCCCAGCATTTT; cdr3_aa: CSFQTGGQPQHF
v_call: TRBV14; d_call: NA; j_call: TRBJ2-3; clone_size: NA; cdr3_length: 17; cdr3_nt: TGTGCCAGCAGCCAAGATCAGGGGGGCGCTAGCACAGATACGCAGTATTTT; cdr3_aa: CASSQDQGGASTDTQYF
v_call: TRBV29-1; d_call: NA; j_call: TRBJ1-2; clone_size: NA; cdr3_length: 13; cdr3_nt: TGCAGCGTCGCGGCGACCGTAAACTATGGCTACACCTTC; cdr3_aa: CSVAATVNYGYTF
v_call: TRBV7-2; d_call: NA; j_call: TRBJ1-1; clone_size: NA; cdr3_length: 14; cdr3_nt: TGTGCCAGCAGCTTTCTAGGTGGTCAGGTGGAAGCTTTCTTT; cdr3_aa: CASSFLGGQVEAFF
v_call: TRBV4-3; d_call: TRBD1; j_call: TRBJ2-7; clone_size: few; cdr3_length: 14; cdr3_nt: TGCGCCAGCAGCCACGGGACAGCCTCCCCTGAGCAGTACTTC; cdr3_aa: CASSHGTASPEQYF
v_call: TRBV12-3/TRBV12-4; d_call: NA; j_call: TRBJ2-3; clone_size: NA; cdr3_length: 15; cdr3_nt: TGTGCCAGCAGTTTAAGGGGGACCAGGACAGATACGCAGTATTTT; cdr3_aa: CASSLRGTRTDTQYF
v_call: TRBV20-1; d_call: TRBD1; j_call: TRBJ1-2; clone_size: few; cdr3_length: 14; cdr3_nt: TGCAGTGCTAGAGATCAGGGGACAGATTATGGCTACACCTTC; cdr3_aa: CSARDQGTDYGYTF
v_call: TRBV7-9; d_call: NA; j_call: TRBJ1-6; clone_size: NA; cdr3_length: 15; cdr3_nt: TGTGCCAGCAGCTTGGACTCATACTATAATTCACCCCTCCACTTT; cdr3_aa: CASSLDSYYNSPLHF
v_call: TRBV29-1; d_call: TRBD1; j_call: TRBJ2-7; clone_size: NA; cdr3_length: 13; cdr3_nt: TGCAGCGTACAGGGGGCGGACTACAATGAGCAGTACTTC; cdr3_aa: CSVQGADYNEQYF
v_call: TRBV15; d_call: NA; j_call: TRBJ1-1; clone_size: few; cdr3_length: 14; cdr3_nt: TGTGCCACCGGGCCGGGACTGCCAAACACTGAAGCTTTCTTT; cdr3_aa: CATGPGLPNTEAFF
v_call: TRBV4-3; d_call: NA; j_call: TRBJ2-1; clone_size: NA; cdr3_length: 12; cdr3_nt: TGCGCCAGCAGCCAAGATCTCCGAGAGCAGTTCTTC; cdr3_aa: CASSQDLREQFF
v_call: TRBV20-1; d_call: NA; j_call: TRBJ1-6; clone_size: few; cdr3_length: 16; cdr3_nt: TGCAGTGCCGAACTTGGACCGAAGCTCGGGAATTCACCCCTCCACTTT; cdr3_aa: CSAELGPKLGNSPLHF
v_call: TRBV4-2; d_call: TRBD2; j_call: TRBJ2-7; clone_size: NA; cdr3_length: 17; cdr3_nt: TGTGCCAGCAGCAAGACGGGGACTAGCGACTTTTCCTACGAGCAGTACTTC; cdr3_aa: CASSKTGTSDFSYEQYF
v_call: TRBV10-3; d_call: NA; j_call: TRBJ2-4; clone_size: NA; cdr3_length: 13; cdr3_nt: TGTGCCATCAGTGTGGAAAGGGCCGACCGACAGTACTTC; cdr3_aa: CAISVERADRQYF
v_call: TRBV14; d_call: NA; j_call: TRBJ1-1; clone_size: NA; cdr3_length: 16; cdr3_nt: TGTGCCAGCAGCCAAGACCCCCCCGGATGGGGCACTGAAGCTTTCTTT; cdr3_aa: CASSQDPPGWGTEAFF
v_call: TRBV7-9; d_call: NA; j_call: TRBJ1-1; clone_size: NA; cdr3_length: 14; cdr3_nt: TGTGCCAGCAGACTAAGCCTCGGGGACACTGAAGCTTTCTTT; cdr3_aa: CASRLSLGDTEAFF
v_call: TRBV4-1; d_call: NA; j_call: TRBJ1-1; clone_size: few; cdr3_length: 14; cdr3_nt: TGCGCCAGCAGCCGCGAACAGGGCAACACTGAAGCTTTCTTT; cdr3_aa: CASSREQGNTEAFF